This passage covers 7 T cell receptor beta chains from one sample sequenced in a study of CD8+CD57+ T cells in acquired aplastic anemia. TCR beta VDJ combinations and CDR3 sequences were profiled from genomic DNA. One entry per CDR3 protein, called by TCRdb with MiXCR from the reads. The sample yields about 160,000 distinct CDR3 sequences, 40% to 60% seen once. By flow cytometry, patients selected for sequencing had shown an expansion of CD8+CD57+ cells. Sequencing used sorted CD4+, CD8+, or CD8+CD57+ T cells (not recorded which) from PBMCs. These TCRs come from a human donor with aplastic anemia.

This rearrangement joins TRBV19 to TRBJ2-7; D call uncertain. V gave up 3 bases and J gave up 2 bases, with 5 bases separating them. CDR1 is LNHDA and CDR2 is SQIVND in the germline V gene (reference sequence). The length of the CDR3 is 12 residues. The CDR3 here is CASSMGTYEQYF. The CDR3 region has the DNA TGTGCCAGTAGTATGGGCACCTACGAGCAGTACTTC.

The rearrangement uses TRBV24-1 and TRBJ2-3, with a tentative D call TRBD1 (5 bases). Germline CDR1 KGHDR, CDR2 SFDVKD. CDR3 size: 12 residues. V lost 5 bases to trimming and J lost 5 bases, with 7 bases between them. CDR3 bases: TGTGCCACCAGTGTGGGGCTAGATACGCAGTATTTT. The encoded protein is CATSVGLDTQYF.

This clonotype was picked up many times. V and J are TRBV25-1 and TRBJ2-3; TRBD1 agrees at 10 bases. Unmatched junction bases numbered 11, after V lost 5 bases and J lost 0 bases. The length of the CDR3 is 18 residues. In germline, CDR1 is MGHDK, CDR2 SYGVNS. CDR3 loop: CASSYYGTGARSTDTQYF. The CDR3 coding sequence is TGTGCCAGCAGTTACTACGGGACAGGGGCCCGGAGCACAGATACGCAGTATTTT.

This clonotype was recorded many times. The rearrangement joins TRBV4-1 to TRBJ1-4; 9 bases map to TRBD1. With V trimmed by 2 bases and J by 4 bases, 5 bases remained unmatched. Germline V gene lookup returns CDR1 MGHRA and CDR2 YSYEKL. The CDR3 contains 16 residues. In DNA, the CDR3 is TGCGCCAGCAGCCAATCCCGGGACAGGGATAATGAAAAACTGTTTTTT. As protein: CASSQSRDRDNEKLFF.

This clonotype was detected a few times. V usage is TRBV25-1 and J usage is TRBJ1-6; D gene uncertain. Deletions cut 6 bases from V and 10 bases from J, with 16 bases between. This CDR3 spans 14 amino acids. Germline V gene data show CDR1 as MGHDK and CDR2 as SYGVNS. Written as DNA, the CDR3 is TGTGCCAGCAGATATTCGTATAATGGATCACCCCTCCACTTT. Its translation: CASRYSYNGSPLHF.

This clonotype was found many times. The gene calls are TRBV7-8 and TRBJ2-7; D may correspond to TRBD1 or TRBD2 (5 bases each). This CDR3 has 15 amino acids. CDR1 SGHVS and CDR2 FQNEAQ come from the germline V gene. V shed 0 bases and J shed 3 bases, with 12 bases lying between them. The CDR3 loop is CASSLASGTLYEQYF. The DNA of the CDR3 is TGTGCCAGCAGCTTAGCCTCCGGGACCCTCTACGAGCAGTACTTC.

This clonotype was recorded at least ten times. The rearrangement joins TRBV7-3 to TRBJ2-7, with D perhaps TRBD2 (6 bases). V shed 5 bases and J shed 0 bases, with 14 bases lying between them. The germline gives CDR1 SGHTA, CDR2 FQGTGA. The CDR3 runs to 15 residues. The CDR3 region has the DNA TGTGCCAGCAGCGTCTACGGGGGTAGCTCCTACGAGCAGTACTTC. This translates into CASSVYGGSSYEQYF.